The 27 T cell receptor beta chains presented below share a single source sample, sequenced in a study of shared clonotypes between healthy human individuals. Measured with immunoSEQ multiplex PCR; TCRdb has only the in-frame clones, and not every one. This sample yields approximately 620,000 clones, of which approximately 97% are seen a single time; around 0.058% belongs to the top ten. Sequencing was carried out using naive CD4+ T cells sorted from blood. The subset denotes: CD45RA+ positively selected. Receptors originate from a woman in her thirties in good health.

The chain couples TRBV11-2 to TRBJ2-2; a weak D match, TRBD1 (5 bases). Germline lookup yields CDR1 SGHAT and CDR2 FQNNGV. The CDR3 has 18 residues. Deletions cut 0 bases from V and 2 bases from J, with 16 bases between. The chain's CDR3 is CASSLDWTPVLNTGELFF. CDR3 nucleotides: TGTGCCAGCAGCTTAGATTGGACACCCGTCTTAAACACCGGGGAGCTGTTTTTT.

The rearrangement uses TRBV4-1 and TRBJ2-5; no reliable D call. Trimming cost V 4 bases and J 2 bases, with 8 bases left between them. The germline gives CDR1 MGHRA, CDR2 YSYEKL. CDR3 length: 13 amino acids. The CDR3 DNA reads TGCGCCAGCAGCCTCGGGTCTCAAGAGACCCAGTACTTC. Protein: CASSLGSQETQYF.

V and J are TRBV5-4 and TRBJ2-2, with D unclear. CDR3 length: 15 amino acids. The ends were cut back, 1 base at V and 2 bases at J, with 9 bases in the middle. The germline gives CDR1 SGHNT, CDR2 YYREEE (reference sequence). CDR3 coding DNA: TGTGCCAGCAGCTTGAGGTCTAGTAACACCGGGGAGCTGTTTTTT. It yields the protein CASSLRSSNTGELFF. The complete variable domain, with remaining parts taken from reference TRBV5-4 and TRBJ2-2, reads ETGVTQSPTHLIKTRGQQVTLRCSSQSGHNTVSWYQQALGQGPQFIFQYYREEENGRGNFPPRFSGLQFPNYSSELNVNALELDDSALYLCASSLRSSNTGELFFGEGSRLTVL.

The CDR3 is CASSLDGIHGANYGYTF. The CDR3 coding sequence is TGTGCCAGCAGTTTAGATGGGATTCATGGAGCTAACTATGGCTACACCTTC. The chain couples TRBV27 to TRBJ1-2; D not certain. V was cut by 2 bases and J by 0 bases, with 16 bases left in between. The CDR3 length is 17 residues. Per the germline V gene, CDR1 is MNHEY and CDR2 is SMNVEV (reference sequence).

This sequence joins TRBV5-1 and TRBJ2-1, with TRBD2 identical over 9 bases. Trimming cost V 4 bases and J 10 bases; bases outside gene matches: 9. CDR3 size: 14 residues. CDR1 and CDR2 (germline): SGHRS, YFSETQ. CDR3 in amino acids: CASSLVLAGLEQFF. In nucleotides, the CDR3 is TGCGCCAGCAGCCTAGTTCTAGCGGGACTGGAGCAGTTCTTC.

Here the CDR3 DNA reads TGCAGCGTTGTGGGGGGAACAGGTCCTTATGGCTACACCTTC. It codes for CSVVGGTGPYGYTF. The chain couples TRBV29-1 to TRBJ1-2; weak D call: TRBD1 (5 bases). The CDR3 is 14 residues long. Deletions cut 4 bases from V and 5 bases from J, with 17 bases between. Germline assignment: CDR1 SQVTM and CDR2 ANQGSEA.

The chain combines TRBV6-5 with TRBJ2-7; weak D call: TRBD1 (6 bases). Germline-derived CDR1 and CDR2 are MNHEY and SVGAGI. V was cut by 2 bases and J by 0 bases, with 11 bases left in between. This CDR3 comprises 15 residues. CDR3 in DNA: TGTGCCAGCAGTTACGGGGGACAAAGCTCCTACGAGCAGTACTTC. This translates into CASSYGGQSSYEQYF.

The chain employs TRBV18 and TRBJ2-1; 11 nucleotides align to TRBD2. The germline V gene encodes CDR1 KGHSH and CDR2 LQKENI. This CDR3 spans 17 amino acids. Trimming at V came to 5 bases and at J to 7 bases, leaving 13 bases not matched to a gene. Here the CDR3 reads CASSTTLLAGDGNEQFF. For the CDR3, the DNA is TGTGCCAGCTCAACCACCCTACTAGCGGGAGATGGGAATGAGCAGTTCTTC.

To note about this clone: At the DNA level, this CDR3 is encoded by other sequences in the same sample as well. The CDR3 nucleotides are TGTGCCAGCAGCTTGGGACTAGCGGGGCAAGAGACCCAGTACTTC. It codes for CASSLGLAGQETQYF. The rearrangement links TRBV5-6 to TRBJ2-5; 11 nucleotides align to TRBD2. The V segment lost 0 bases and the J segment 2 bases; nucleotides outside the gene matches: 0. The CDR3 covers 15 residues. Germline lookup yields CDR1 SGHDT and CDR2 YYEEEE.

This sequence joins TRBV28 and TRBJ2-1; 8 bases line up with TRBD2. Germline trimming cut 5 bases from V and 5 bases from J; bases unmatched to any gene: 8. The CDR3 has 15 amino acids. CDR1 and CDR2 (germline): MDHEN, SYDVKM. CDR3 nucleotides: TGTGCCAGCAGTCCTTCGGGGGGGGTAGACAATGAGCAGTTCTTC. Translating it yields CASSPSGGVDNEQFF.

This chain connects TRBV10-3 to TRBJ2-3; TRBD1 agrees at 9 bases. The CDR3 consists of 12 residues. Germline CDR1 reads ENHRY; CDR2 reads SYGVKD. J lost 6 bases, V lost 10 bases, and 5 bases had no gene match. CDR3 sequence (DNA): TGTGCCACCGAGACAGGGGGGGATACGCAGTATTTT. It is translated as CATETGGDTQYF.

The chain uses TRBV10-2 and TRBJ2-1, with D perhaps TRBD2 (5 bases). Between the trimmed V and J ends, which lost 3 bases and 4 bases, there was a span of 13 bases. Germline V CDR1 and CDR2: WSHSY, SAAADI. The CDR3 is 15 residues long. The CDR3 nucleotides read TGCGCCAGCAGTGATTCCAGCGGCGCTTACAATGAGCAGTTCTTC. Amino acids: CASSDSSGAYNEQFF.

J is TRBJ2-1 and V is TRBV7-3, with D unresolved. The germline CDR1 and CDR2 sequences are SGHTA and FQGTGA. V lost 5 bases to trimming and J lost 2 bases, with 16 bases between them. The CDR3 consists of 16 residues. In DNA form, the CDR3 reads TGTGCCAGCAGCCCCAGTAGAGTTACGGCCTACAATGAGCAGTTCTTC. Translated, it gives CASSPSRVTAYNEQFF.

The V and J genes are TRBV30 and TRBJ2-2, with 7 bases fitting TRBD2. Germline V gene lookup returns CDR1 GTSNPN and CDR2 SVGIG (reference sequence). This CDR3 comprises 13 residues. The V gene end was trimmed by 5 bases and the J gene end by 4 bases; junction bases not matched to a gene: 4. The CDR3, as DNA: TGTGCCTGGGGGGGACTACCCACCGGGGAGCTGTTTTTT. It translates to CAWGGLPTGELFF.

The chain combines TRBV18 with TRBJ2-7; TRBD2 matches 8 bases. With V trimmed by 3 bases and J by 4 bases, 8 bases remained unmatched. The CDR3 spans 15 residues. Germline V lookup: CDR1 KGHSH, CDR2 LQKENI. CDR3 protein: CASSPISGMRYEQYF. The CDR3 region has the DNA TGTGCCAGCTCACCCATTAGCGGGATGCGGTACGAGCAGTACTTC. Combining the CDR3 with reference TRBV18 and TRBJ2-7 gives the whole variable domain NAGVMQNPRHLVRRRGQEARLRCSPMKGHSHVYWYRQLPEEGLKFMVYLQKENIIDESGMPKERFSAEFPKEGPSILRIQQVVRGDSAAYFCASSPISGMRYEQYFGPGTRLTVT.

The genes are TRBV19 and TRBJ2-5; 8 bases are a match to TRBD1. Germline V gives CDR1 LNHDA, CDR2 SQIVND (reference sequence). The CDR3 extends over 15 amino acids. J was trimmed by 6 bases and V by 4 bases; bases with no gene match: 10. The CDR3, as DNA: TGTGCCAGTAGTACCGGACAGGGTGGGATTCAGACCCAGTACTTC. Its protein product is CASSTGQGGIQTQYF.

This chain joins TRBV28 and TRBJ2-4; 9 nucleotides line up with TRBD2. J lost 6 bases, V lost 3 bases, and 3 bases had no gene match. Germline CDR1 is MDHEN and CDR2 is SYDVKM. This CDR3 has 14 amino acids. Here the CDR3 DNA reads TGTGCCAGCAGTTTGCCGGGACTAGCAAACATTCAGTACTTC. It yields the protein CASSLPGLANIQYF.

The chain is built from TRBV5-6 and TRBJ1-5, with D possibly matching TRBD1 (5 bases). V shed 4 bases and J shed 7 bases, with 21 bases lying between them. Germline V gives CDR1 SGHDT, CDR2 YYEEEE. The CDR3 is 16 amino acids. CDR3 coding DNA: TGTGCCAGCAGCCTAAATGGGGGAACTAGCAGGCAGCCCCAGCATTTT. Amino acids: CASSLNGGTSRQPQHF.

The chain couples TRBV19 to TRBJ1-5; D is perhaps TRBD1 (5 bases). CDR1 LNHDA and CDR2 SQIVND come from the germline V gene (reference sequence). V was shortened by 5 bases and J by 0 bases, with 14 bases between the two germline ends. The CDR3 runs 16 residues. The CDR3 protein is CASSETGGRSNQPQHF. As DNA, the CDR3 is TGTGCCAGTAGTGAGACCGGGGGACGTAGCAATCAGCCCCAGCATTTT. The full variable domain, with the rest looked up from reference TRBV19 and TRBJ1-5, is DGGITQSPKYLFRKEGQNVTLSCEQNLNHDAMYWYRQDPGQGLRLIYYSQIVNDFQKGDIAEGYSVSREKKESFPLTVTSAQKNPTAFYLCASSETGGRSNQPQHFGDGTRLSIL.

This chain joins TRBV25-1 and TRBJ2-7; D possibly corresponds to TRBD1 (6 bases). Trimming pared 2 bases from V and 4 bases from J, leaving 12 bases between. The CDR3 totals 14 residues. Germline V gives CDR1 MGHDK, CDR2 SYGVNS. The chain's CDR3 is CASSEVRGGYEQYF. CDR3 DNA sequence: TGTGCCAGCAGTGAAGTCAGGGGCGGGTACGAGCAGTACTTC.

V gene TRBV9 combines with J gene TRBJ2-1; 9 bases are shared with TRBD2. V gave up 7 bases and J gave up 5 bases; unmatched junction bases: 10. The germline CDR1 and CDR2 sequences are SGDLS and YYNGEE. The CDR3 sequence is 15 residues long. CDR3 sequence (DNA): TGTGCCAGCGGCCTGACTAGCGGACAACACAATGAGCAGTTCTTC. This encodes CASGLTSGQHNEQFF.

The chain couples TRBV11-2 to TRBJ2-3; D gene unclear. The germline V and J ends were trimmed by 4 bases and 1 base, with 9 bases remaining between them. CDR1 is SGHAT, CDR2 FQNNGV, per germline. The CDR3 length is 14 residues. CDR3: CASSSTRGTDTQYF. In DNA form, the CDR3 reads TGTGCCAGCAGCTCTACACGGGGCACAGATACGCAGTATTTT. The full variable domain, in which reference TRBV11-2 and TRBJ2-3 provide the parts outside the CDR3, is EAGVAQSPRYKIIEKRQSVAFWCNPISGHATLYWYQQILGQGPKLLIQFQNNGVVDDSQLPKDRFSAERLKGVDSTLKIQPAKLEDSAVYLCASSSTRGTDTQYFGPGTRLTVL.

The chain employs TRBV10-2 and TRBJ2-2, with D uncertain. Germline loops: CDR1 WSHSY, CDR2 SAAADI. V lost 2 bases and J 1 base, leaving 5 bases between the germline ends. The length of the CDR3 is 14 residues. The CDR3 DNA reads as TGCGCCAGCAGTGAGATTGGGAACACCGGGGAGCTGTTTTTT. Translation gives CASSEIGNTGELFF.

The rearrangement joins TRBV4-1 to TRBJ2-3; 11 nucleotides align to TRBD2. Germline values: CDR1 MGHRA, CDR2 YSYEKL. The CDR3 is made up of 16 amino acids. V dropped 4 bases and J dropped 4; count of bases not matched to a gene: 7. CDR3 sequence reads: CASSRLAGGVADTQYF. CDR3 in DNA: TGCGCCAGCAGCCGATTAGCGGGAGGGGTAGCAGATACGCAGTATTTT.

V and J are TRBV30 and TRBJ2-1, with 7 bases matching TRBD2. This CDR3 has 14 residues. V was clipped by 0 bases and J by 3 bases; unmatched bases: 2. Germline V gene data show CDR1 as GTSNPN and CDR2 as SVGIG (reference sequence). For the CDR3, the DNA is TGTGCCTGGAGTGTGTGGACTAGCTACAATGAGCAGTTCTTC. It yields the protein CAWSVWTSYNEQFF.

Of note for this clone: The limits of the CDR3 on the DNA are not certain, so only TCRdb's listed CDR3 is given. The chain has TRBV2 and TRBJ1-1; the tabulated D call, TRBD1, remains unverified against the DNA. Looked up from germline, CDR1 is SNHLY and CDR2 is FYNNEI. From its first to its last residue, the CDR3 has 13 amino acids. The CDR3 loop is CASSEVFGRGTFF.

As for this clone: Its ends do not fully match the called genes, so a read error is possible. The gene calls are TRBV7-9 and TRBJ1-4; TRBD1 is a possible D gene (5 bases). Germline V gives CDR1 SEHNR, CDR2 FQNEAQ (reference sequence). There are 15 residues in the CDR3. The CDR3 loop is CASNLNGQGNEKLFF. The CDR3 region has the DNA TGTGCCAGCAACTTAAATGGTCAGGGTAATGAAAAACTGTTTTTT.